These 6 T cell receptor beta chains originate from one sample sequenced in a study of blood T cell repertoires in COVID-19. Assay: immunoSEQ multiplex PCR; the TCRdb copy retains only in-frame clones and omits some. This table has about 180,000 clones, around 90% appearing once. Sequencing was performed on PBMCs or T cells enriched from blood (not recorded which). The receptors shown here come from a woman aged 18-35 years who had recovered from COVID-19.

The chain is built from TRBV7-8 and TRBJ1-1; TRBD1 might be the D (5 bases). Per the germline V gene, CDR1 is SGHVS and CDR2 is FQNEAQ. V lost 3 bases and J lost 4, with 9 bases in between. The CDR3 is made up of 13 amino acids. In DNA, the CDR3 is TGTGCCAGCAGCTTGCAGGGAATCACTGAAGCTTTCTTT. Its translation is CASSLQGITEAFF.

The V and J genes are TRBV28 and TRBJ1-2, with D perhaps TRBD1 (5 bases). This CDR3 comprises 13 residues. Germline assignment: CDR1 MDHEN and CDR2 SYDVKM. V dropped 5 bases and J dropped 4 bases, with 11 bases sitting between them. The CDR3 nucleotides read TGTGCCAGCAGTAGACAGCTCGTCTATGGCTACACCTTC. It translates to CASSRQLVYGYTF.

The chain employs TRBV7-8 and TRBJ1-5; D is uncertain. The germline V gene has CDR1 SGHVS and CDR2 FQNEAQ. Trimming left V 2 bases short and J 3 bases short, with 17 bases between. There are 17 residues in the CDR3. CDR3 nucleotides: TGTGCCAGCAGCTTATCATCACTACGGTTAAACAATCAGCCCCAGCATTTT. Its translation: CASSLSSLRLNNQPQHF.

This clone was found once. This rearrangement joins TRBV28 to TRBJ1-3, with 7 bases that match TRBD1. Germline CDR1 MDHEN, CDR2 SYDVKM. The CDR3 sequence is 16 residues long. The V gene end was trimmed by 6 bases and the J gene end by 2 bases; junction bases not matched to a gene: 10. The CDR3 DNA is TGTGCCAGCAGCTTCGACAGGGTCAGGGCTGGAAACACCATATATTTT. Its protein is CASSFDRVRAGNTIYF.

The genes are TRBV9 and TRBJ2-3; 9 nucleotides line up with TRBD1. The length of the CDR3 is 17 residues. Losses at the gene ends were 3 bases for V and 6 bases for J; bases not matched to a gene: 14. Germline lookup yields CDR1 SGDLS and CDR2 YYNGEE. In nucleotides, the CDR3 is TGTGCCAGCAGCGATACAGGGGGCCGACAGTGGTTGGATACGCAGTATTTT. It codes for CASSDTGGRQWLDTQYF.

The V and J genes are TRBV18 and TRBJ2-3; no reliable D call. Germline CDR1 KGHSH, CDR2 LQKENI. This CDR3 spans 15 amino acids. V was cut by 6 bases and J by 0 bases, with 13 bases left in between. For the CDR3, the DNA is TGTGCCAGCTCCCGTAATCCGTCTAGCACAGATACGCAGTATTTT. Its protein product is CASSRNPSSTDTQYF.